This T cell receptor (beta chain) was obtained from a study of a mutant IDH1 vaccine in newly diagnosed glioma. The assay was immunoSEQ multiplex PCR, and TCRdb's table has in-frame clones only and misses some. This table has roughly 40,000 clones, approximately 89% appearing once. Sample time point: week 5, during vaccination. The vaccine gave 300 ug of a 20-mer mutant IDH1 peptide subcutaneously per dose. As regards this clone: Its antigen is undetermined.

General study findings and limits: Changes in top peripheral clonotypes did not appear linked to pseudoprogression. Of the patients, about 95% had vaccine-induced immune responses.

Trimming pared 4 bases from V and 4 bases from J, leaving 14 bases between. This CDR3 has 16 residues. The germline V gene encodes CDR1 LNHDA and CDR2 SQIVND (reference sequence). The sequence was obtained from a man aged 45-60 years with glioma. Sequencing used PBMCs, obtained from a glioma patient whose treatment included an IDH1 peptide vaccine. The chain uses TRBV19 and TRBJ2-6; D is possibly TRBD1 (6 bases). The CDR3 spells CASSRGWGPGANVLTF. CDR3 DNA: TGTGCCAGTAGTAGAGGTTGGGGGCCCGGGGCCAACGTCCTGACTTTC.